Below, one T cell receptor beta chain is given with its context. The data stem from a study of blood T cell repertoires in COVID-19. For the study at large: Material from acute and convalescent COVID-19 was sourced from the United States, Italy and Spain. The cDNA or gDNA used as material had been derived from T cells, B-cell-depleted T cells, or PBMCs.

The length of the CDR3 is 15 residues. Trimming pared 1 base from V and 0 bases from J, leaving 7 bases between. Germline CDR1 is MNHEY and CDR2 is SVGEGT. Authors' data handling: Nucleated cell counts were estimated from reference gene primer amplification. Assay: immunoSEQ multiplex PCR; the TCRdb copy retains only in-frame clones and omits some. The V and J calls and clone size are taken from that table; D and trimming were inferred from the DNA. The data hold some 100,000 clones, with around 90% observed a single time. This receptor was identified in a man between 65 and 85 years old with acute or convalescent COVID-19. This chain connects TRBV6-2 or TRBV6-3 to TRBJ1-3, with no clear D. Sequenced input: peripheral blood. The chain's CDR3 is CASSYYRSSGNTIYF. The CDR3 DNA follows: TGTGCCAGCAGTTACTACCGGAGCTCTGGAAACACCATATATTTT.